This TCR beta chain came from a study of blood T cell repertoires in COVID-19. Across the whole study: The analysed material was cDNA or gDNA that came from T cells, B-cell-depleted T cells, or PBMCs.

As originally analysed: Reference gene primer amplification gave estimated nucleated cell counts. Clones were sequenced by immunoSEQ multiplex PCR, and TCRdb holds only the in-frame ones, with some missing. V and J calls and clone size are given by that table; D and trimming were obtained from the DNA. The table shows 250,000 to 350,000 clones, with around nine tenths occurring only once. Enrolment of Seattle patients took place during active infection, and they were followed longitudinally. Per germline, CDR1 SEHNR and CDR2 FQNEAQ (reference sequence). The CDR3 extends over 13 amino acids. V lost 2 bases and J lost 7, with 11 bases in between.

Sequencing input: peripheral blood. The clonotype originates from a woman aged 25 to 45 with COVID-19, enrolled during active disease. This chain connects TRBV7-9 to TRBJ1-1, with D perhaps TRBD1 (6 bases). CDR3 nucleotide sequence: TGTGCCAGCAGCTTACGGCAGGGGAATGAAGCTTTCTTT. Its protein is CASSLRQGNEAFF.